This T cell receptor beta chain was captured in a study of PD-L1 blockade in urothelial cancer. Study context: Samples of blood were analyzed 3 weeks (second dose) and 6 weeks after treatment start.

Profiled with immunoSEQ multiplex PCR; TCRdb holds only in-frame clones, not every one. The table lists roughly 100,000 clones, less than 85% of them singletons. This CDR3 is 16 amino acids long. V was clipped by 5 bases and J by 0 bases, with 15 bases between them. Per the germline V gene, CDR1 is SGHRS and CDR2 is YFSETQ. Time point meaning: peripheral blood 6 weeks after treatment start. Urothelial carcinoma affected the patients, and it was locally advanced or metastatic. The genes are TRBV5-1 and TRBJ2-1; D possibly corresponds to TRBD2 (6 bases). The sample in question was PBMCs, obtained around atezolizumab (anti-PD-L1) treatment. The receptor was derived from a man between 65 and 85 years old with urothelial cancer. CDR3 amino acids: CASSSGRDFSYNEQFF. The CDR3 nucleotides read TGCGCCAGCAGTTCGGGCCGGGACTTCTCCTACAATGAGCAGTTCTTC.